A single sample is the source of the 25 T cell receptor beta chains below, sequenced in a study of blood T cells in healthy people across ages. The authors ran a second PCR of about 6 to 11 cycles using a sample-barcoded 5' primer and a J-beta primer mix. MiXCR, applied by TCRdb to the 5' RACE reads, yields one record per CDR3 protein. The data show around 900,000 distinct CDR3 sequences, with 25% to 35% seen just once and about 18% held by the top ten. Sequences were obtained from blood. The receptors shown here come from a woman of 80 years or more in good health.

The chain's CDR3 is CASSWNRGVSYGYTF. CDR3 DNA sequence: TGTGCCAGCAGTTGGAACAGGGGAGTAAGCTATGGCTACACCTTC. The gene calls are TRBV12-3 or TRBV12-4 and TRBJ1-2, with TRBD1 matching 7 bases. Losses at the gene ends were 4 bases for V and 4 bases for J; bases not matched to a gene: 9. CDR3 length: 15 residues.

This clonotype has more than one count but fewer than ten. This sequence joins TRBV5-4 and TRBJ2-2; unclear D gene. CDR1 is SGHNT and CDR2 is YYREEE in the germline V gene (reference sequence). V was pared by 5 bases and J by 0 bases, with 14 bases between. The CDR3 has 16 amino acids. The CDR3 nucleotides are TGTGCCAGCAGTTCAGACATCATGGCGAACACCGGGGAGCTGTTTTTT. This translates into CASSSDIMANTGELFF.

This clonotype has only a few counts. The chain couples TRBV4-3 to TRBJ2-7; the D is unclear. Germline V lookup: CDR1 LGHNA, CDR2 YSLEER. Trimming shortened V by 1 base and J by 0 bases, and 10 bases separated the two germline ends. The CDR3 extends over 15 amino acids. The CDR3 here is CASSQGPGSSYEQYF. DNA for the CDR3: TGCGCCAGCAGCCAAGGCCCAGGCAGCTCCTACGAGCAGTACTTC.

The table lists this clonotype with many counts. The rearrangement joins TRBV7-2 to TRBJ2-3; TRBD2 matches 7 bases. V lost 4 bases to trimming and J lost 4 bases; unmatched junction nucleotides: 14. The V gene's germline CDR1 is SGHTA and CDR2 FQGNSA. This CDR3 is built from 17 residues. The CDR3, as DNA: TGTGCCAGCAGCTACCAATACCGGACTAGTAGGTCAGATACGCAGTATTTT. This codes for CASSYQYRTSRSDTQYF. The variable domain in full, with the rest retrieved from reference TRBV7-2 and TRBJ2-3, is GAGVSQSPSNKVTEKGKDVELRCDPISGHTALYWYRQSLGQGLEFLIYFQGNSAPDKSGLPSDRFSAERTGGSVSTLTIQRTQQEDSAVYLCASSYQYRTSRSDTQYFGPGTRLTVL.

This clonotype came up many times. This chain links TRBV7-2 with TRBJ2-1, with unresolved D. Germline V gives CDR1 SGHTA, CDR2 FQGNSA. V shed 2 bases and J shed 4 bases, with 12 bases lying between them. The CDR3 is 15 residues long. Here the CDR3 DNA reads TGTGCCAGCAGCTTATCCTTTAGCTCTTACAATGAGCAGTTCTTC. Its translation is CASSLSFSSYNEQFF.

At least ten counts were recorded for this clonotype. The CDR3 DNA reads TGTGCCAGCAGCCAAGATTTAGCAAGATCAGATACGCAGTATTTT. It translates to CASSQDLARSDTQYF. The rearrangement joins TRBV3-1 to TRBJ2-3; no reliable D call. Germline values: CDR1 LGHDT, CDR2 YNNKEL (reference sequence). Trimming removed 0 bases from V and 4 bases from J, with 11 bases in between. The CDR3 length is 15 residues.

As for this clonotype: At one boundary the junction diverges from the germline segment, which might be a read error. V and J are TRBV4-3 and TRBJ2-1; D call uncertain. Germline assignment: CDR1 LGHNA and CDR2 YSLEER. This CDR3 contains 15 residues. The CDR3 loop reads CASSQDWSSYNEQFF. Here the CDR3 DNA reads TGCGCCAGCAGTCAAGACTGGAGCTCCTACAATGAGCAGTTCTTC.

This clonotype was detected a few times. One base away lies a much larger clone, so this may be a sequencing read error. CDR3 protein: CASSYDRGGEQYF. The CDR3 nucleotides are TGTGCCAGCAGTTACGACAGGGGGGGCGAGCAGTACTTC. This chain links TRBV6-5 with TRBJ2-5; TRBD1 matches at 9 bases. The J call is doubtful: the DNA matches TRBJ2-7 better. CDR3 length: 13 residues. Germline V gene lookup returns CDR1 MNHEY and CDR2 SVGAGI.

On this clonotype itself: Compared with germline, one end of the junction differs, possibly owing to a read error. The chain joins TRBV7-2 to TRBJ1-1; TRBD1 is a possible D gene (6 bases). The CDR3 extends over 14 amino acids. CDR1 is SGHTA, CDR2 FQGNSA, per germline. CDR3 amino acids: CVSSLTRGNTEAFF. DNA for the CDR3: TGTGTCAGCAGCTTAACCAGGGGAAACACTGAAGCTTTCTTT. Using reference TRBV7-2 and TRBJ1-1 for the parts outside the CDR3, the full variable domain is GAGVSQSPSNKVTEKGKDVELRCDPISGHTALYWYRQSLGQGLEFLIYFQGNSAPDKSGLPSDRFSAERTGGSVSTLTIQRTQQEDSAVYLCVSSLTRGNTEAFFGQGTRLTVV.

The chain has TRBV20-1 and TRBJ2-3, with 9 nucleotides matching TRBD2. Trimming took 4 bases from V and 1 from J; bases not matched to a gene: 6. Per germline, CDR1 DFQATT and CDR2 SNEGSKA (reference sequence). The CDR3 loop spans 15 amino acids. The CDR3 reads CSANAGGPGTDTQYF. The CDR3 nucleotides are TGCAGTGCTAATGCGGGGGGGCCCGGCACAGATACGCAGTATTTT.

This clonotype has ten or more counts. The rearrangement links TRBV7-7 to TRBJ2-5; 8 positions match TRBD1. Germline V gene lookup returns CDR1 SSHAT and CDR2 FNYEAQ (reference sequence). V lost 5 bases to trimming and J lost 2 bases; unmatched junction nucleotides: 7. The CDR3 loop spans 15 amino acids. The CDR3 sequence: CASSPTGVRQETQYF. In nucleotides, the CDR3 is TGTGCCAGCAGCCCGACAGGGGTTAGGCAAGAGACCCAGTACTTC.

The chain employs TRBV6-2 or TRBV6-3 and TRBJ2-4, with TRBD2 matching over 9 bases. With 6 bases clipped from V and 1 base from J, the junction kept 7 bases outside the gene matches. The CDR3 runs to 16 residues. CDR1 is MNHEY and CDR2 is SVGEGT in the germline V gene. This CDR3 is CASRRPSGDAKNIQYF. The CDR3 region has the DNA TGTGCCAGCAGGCGCCCTAGCGGGGATGCCAAAAACATTCAGTACTTC.

This clonotype was detected only a few times. The V and J genes are TRBV20-1 and TRBJ2-1, with 9 bases identical to TRBD2. In germline, CDR1 is DFQATT, CDR2 SNEGSKA (reference sequence). This CDR3 region has 13 residues. CDR3 coding DNA: TGCAGCCTACCTGGCGGGGGGGGGAATGAGCAGTTCTTC. Translating it yields CSLPGGGGNEQFF.

This clonotype was seen at least ten times. This sequence joins TRBV7-2 and TRBJ1-2; no clear D. V lost 0 bases and J lost 4, with 9 bases in between. The CDR3 spans 14 residues. Germline V gene data show CDR1 as SGHTA and CDR2 as FQGNSA. This CDR3 reads CASSLAPGGYGYTF. The CDR3 bases are TGTGCCAGCAGCTTAGCGCCAGGCGGCTATGGCTACACCTTC.

Note on this clonotype: This may come from a read error, since a much larger clone is one base off. The V call is TRBV7-2, the J call TRBJ2-7, with D unresolved. The CDR3 consists of 13 residues. V was trimmed by 2 bases and J by 7 bases, leaving 12 bases between them. The germline V gene encodes CDR1 SGHTA and CDR2 FQGNSA. This CDR3 is CASSLLSINEQYF. DNA for the CDR3: TGTGCCAGCAGCTTACTCTCAATCAATGAGCAGTACTTC.

The chain couples TRBV25-1 to TRBJ2-5, with 13 bases that match TRBD2. This CDR3 spans 17 amino acids. The V segment lost 2 bases and the J segment 1 base; nucleotides outside the gene matches: 4. Per the germline V gene, CDR1 is MGHDK and CDR2 is SYGVNS. In DNA form, the CDR3 reads TGTGCCAGCAGTGAACCACGACTAGCGGGGGGCCAAGAGACCCAGTACTTC. Amino acids: CASSEPRLAGGQETQYF.

In its sample, this clonotype was seen a few times. V is TRBV5-8 and J is TRBJ2-4, with TRBD1 as a possible D gene (6 bases). This CDR3 is 15 amino acids long. Trimming removed 2 bases at V and 3 bases at J, with 12 bases between. Germline CDR1 reads SGHTS; CDR2 reads YDEGEE. CDR3 residues: CASSFERGHKNIQYF. CDR3 DNA: TGTGCCAGCAGCTTTGAAAGGGGACACAAAAACATTCAGTACTTC.

This clonotype came up a few times. This may come from a read error, since a much larger clone is one base off. This chain connects TRBV20-1 to TRBJ2-1; D is undetermined. Gene TRBJ2-7 matches the end of the DNA better, so the J call may be wrong. The CDR3 has 14 residues. The germline gives CDR1 DFQATT, CDR2 SNEGSKA (reference sequence). This CDR3 reads CSAPRPAPYNEQYF. Written as DNA, the CDR3 is TGCAGTGCTCCACGCCCAGCGCCCTACAATGAGCAGTACTTC.

The V call is TRBV9, the J call TRBJ2-3; 11 nucleotides align to TRBD2. The CDR3 loop spans 17 amino acids. The trim removed 4 bases at V and 4 bases at J, leaving 11 bases unmatched. In germline, CDR1 is SGDLS, CDR2 YYNGEE. This CDR3 is CASSPRASGGFSDTQYF. CDR3 nucleotides: TGTGCCAGCAGCCCCCGTGCTAGCGGGGGGTTTTCAGATACGCAGTATTTT.

This clonotype was recorded many times. The chain recombines TRBV9 with TRBJ2-5; no definite D call. This CDR3 comprises 13 residues. Per germline, CDR1 SGDLS and CDR2 YYNGEE. The V end lost 4 bases, the J end lost 2 bases, and 9 bases lay between the germline ends. The CDR3 spells CASSTQAQETQYF. The DNA for the CDR3 is TGTGCCAGCAGCACTCAGGCACAAGAGACCCAGTACTTC.

This clonotype came up a few times. The chain joins TRBV4-3 to TRBJ2-3; no firm D call. Germline V gene lookup returns CDR1 LGHNA and CDR2 YSLEER. This CDR3 has 14 residues. Trimming removed 0 bases from V and 5 bases from J, with 9 bases in between. The CDR3 DNA sequence: TGCGCCAGCAGCCAAGATTGGCGCGGAGATACGCAGTATTTT. This codes for CASSQDWRGDTQYF.

Comments on this clonotype: Since a much larger clone is just one base distant, this may be a read error. The chain links TRBV12-3 or TRBV12-4 to TRBJ1-5; D not certain. Deletions cut 2 bases from V and 1 base from J, with 9 bases between. The CDR3 sequence is 15 residues long. The CDR3 loop reads CASSLRQKSNQPQHF. As DNA, the CDR3 is TGTGCCAGCAGTTTAAGGCAGAAAAGCAATCAGCCCCAGCATTTT.

J is TRBJ2-7 and V is TRBV12-3 or TRBV12-4; the match to TRBD2 covers 7 bases. With 7 bases clipped from V and 0 bases from J, the junction kept 6 bases outside the gene matches. The CDR3 is 14 amino acids. Written as DNA, the CDR3 is TGTGCCAGCACCCCTACTAGCGCCTCCTACGAGCAGTACTTC. This encodes CASTPTSASYEQYF.

This clonotype was detected ten times or more. This chain uses TRBV5-5 with TRBJ2-1, with D perhaps matching TRBD2 (5 bases). There are 13 residues in the CDR3. Germline lookup yields CDR1 SGHKS and CDR2 YYEKEE (reference sequence). V lost 4 bases to trimming and J lost 13 bases, with 18 bases between them. The CDR3 reads CASSNIQAGLQFF. The CDR3 DNA reads TGTGCCAGCAGCAATATTCAGGCGGGTTTACAGTTCTTC.

Worth noting for this clonotype: One end of the junction fails to match germline, which may point to a read error. The CDR3 spells CSARKGHNGRGSGANVRTF. The CDR3 DNA reads TGCAGTGCTCGTAAGGGTCATAACGGAAGAGGCTCTGGGGCCAACGTCCGGACTTTC. The chain is built from TRBV20-1 and TRBJ2-6; TRBD1 might be the D (5 bases). This CDR3 spans 19 amino acids. Per germline, CDR1 DFQATT and CDR2 SNEGSKA (reference sequence).